This TCR beta chain was identified in a study of early T cells in non-severe SARS-CoV-2 infection. V was trimmed by 3 bases and J by 1 base, leaving 9 bases between them. The CDR3 consists of 14 residues. The table lists this clonotype with many counts. Individually, cDNA molecules had unique molecular identifiers attached to them. TCRdb processed the 5' RACE reads anew with MiXCR; each CDR3 protein has one entry. This sample has about 97,000 distinct CDR3 sequences; under 15% occur once, and the top ten carry 5.5% to 7%. The sequencing sample was made of whole blood. The TCR was taken from an adult who was a healthcare worker with PCR-confirmed SARS-CoV-2 infection or an uninfected control (not recorded which). The chain is built from TRBV12-3 or TRBV12-4 and TRBJ1-1, with D unresolved. CDR3 nucleotides: TGTGCCAGCAGTTTCGTCTCAAGGAACACTGAAGCTTTCTTT. As protein: CASSFVSRNTEAFF.